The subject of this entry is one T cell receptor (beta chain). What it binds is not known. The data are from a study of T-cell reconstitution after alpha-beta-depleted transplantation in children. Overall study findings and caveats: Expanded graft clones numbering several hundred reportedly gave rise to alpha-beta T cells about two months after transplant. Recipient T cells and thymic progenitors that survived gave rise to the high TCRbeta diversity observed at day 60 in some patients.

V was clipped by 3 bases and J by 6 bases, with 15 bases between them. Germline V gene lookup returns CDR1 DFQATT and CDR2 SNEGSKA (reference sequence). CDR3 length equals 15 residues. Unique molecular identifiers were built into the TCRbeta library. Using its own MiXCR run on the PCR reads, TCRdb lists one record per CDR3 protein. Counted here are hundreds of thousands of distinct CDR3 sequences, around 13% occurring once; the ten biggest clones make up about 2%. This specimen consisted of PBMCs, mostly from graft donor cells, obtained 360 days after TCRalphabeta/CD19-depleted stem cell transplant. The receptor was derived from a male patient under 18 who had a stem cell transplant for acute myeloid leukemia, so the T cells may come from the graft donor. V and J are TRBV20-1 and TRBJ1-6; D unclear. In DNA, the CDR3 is TGCAGTGCTAGTCTGGGTTTTACCTTTAATTCACCCCTCCACTTT. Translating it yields CSASLGFTFNSPLHF.